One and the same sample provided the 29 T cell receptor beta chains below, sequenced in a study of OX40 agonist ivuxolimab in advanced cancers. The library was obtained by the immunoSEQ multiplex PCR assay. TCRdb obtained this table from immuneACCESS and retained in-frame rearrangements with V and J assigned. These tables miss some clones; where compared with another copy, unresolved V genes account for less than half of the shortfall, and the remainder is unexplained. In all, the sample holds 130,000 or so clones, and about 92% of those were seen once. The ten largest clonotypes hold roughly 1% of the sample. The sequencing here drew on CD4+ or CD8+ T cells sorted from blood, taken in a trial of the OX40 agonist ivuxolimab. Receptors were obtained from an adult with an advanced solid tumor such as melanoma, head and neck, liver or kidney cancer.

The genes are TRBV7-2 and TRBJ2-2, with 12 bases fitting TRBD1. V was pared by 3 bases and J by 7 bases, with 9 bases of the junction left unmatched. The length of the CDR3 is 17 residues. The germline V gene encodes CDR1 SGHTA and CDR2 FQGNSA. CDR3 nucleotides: TGTGCCAGCAGCTTCTATCCGGGACAGGGGGCGAGCGGGGAGCTGTTTTTT. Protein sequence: CASSFYPGQGASGELFF.

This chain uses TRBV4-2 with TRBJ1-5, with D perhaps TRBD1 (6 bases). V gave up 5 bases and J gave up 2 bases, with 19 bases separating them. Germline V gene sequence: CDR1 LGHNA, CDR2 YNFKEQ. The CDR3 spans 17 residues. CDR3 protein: CASSLATGTAGNQPQHF. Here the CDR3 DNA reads TGTGCCAGCAGCTTGGCTACAGGGACTGCTGGCAATCAGCCCCAGCATTTT.

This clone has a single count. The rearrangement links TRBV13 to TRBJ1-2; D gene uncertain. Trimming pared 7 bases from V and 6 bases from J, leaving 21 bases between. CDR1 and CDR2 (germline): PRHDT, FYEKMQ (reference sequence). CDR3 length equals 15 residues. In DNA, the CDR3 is TGTGCCAGCACCCTAAACCGACTACTAGGCGATGGCTACACCTTC. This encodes CASTLNRLLGDGYTF.

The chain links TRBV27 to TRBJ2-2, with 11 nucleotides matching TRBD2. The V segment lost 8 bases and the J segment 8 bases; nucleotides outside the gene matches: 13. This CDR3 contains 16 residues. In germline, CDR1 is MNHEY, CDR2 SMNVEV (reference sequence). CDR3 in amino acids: CASGLRGTSGEGELFF. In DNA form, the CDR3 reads TGTGCCAGCGGCTTAAGGGGGACTAGCGGAGAAGGGGAGCTGTTTTTT.

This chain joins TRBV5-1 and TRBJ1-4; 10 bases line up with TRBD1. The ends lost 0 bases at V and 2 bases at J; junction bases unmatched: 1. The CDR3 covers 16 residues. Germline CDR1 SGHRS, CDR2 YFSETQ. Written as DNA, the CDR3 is TGCGCCAGCAGCTTGGGACAGGGGGCTACTAATGAAAAACTGTTTTTT. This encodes CASSLGQGATNEKLFF.

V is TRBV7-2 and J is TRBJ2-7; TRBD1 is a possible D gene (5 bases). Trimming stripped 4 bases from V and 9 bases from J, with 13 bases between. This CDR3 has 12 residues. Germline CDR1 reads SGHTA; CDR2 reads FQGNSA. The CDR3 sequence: CASSSQGWLQYF. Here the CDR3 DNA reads TGTGCCAGCAGCTCCCAGGGTTGGTTGCAGTACTTC.

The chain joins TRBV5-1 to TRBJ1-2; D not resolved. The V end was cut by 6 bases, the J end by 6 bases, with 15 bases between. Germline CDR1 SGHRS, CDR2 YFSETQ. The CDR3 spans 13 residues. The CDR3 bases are TGCGCCAGCACCACCGGACCCGGGGATGGCTACACCTTC. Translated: CASTTGPGDGYTF.

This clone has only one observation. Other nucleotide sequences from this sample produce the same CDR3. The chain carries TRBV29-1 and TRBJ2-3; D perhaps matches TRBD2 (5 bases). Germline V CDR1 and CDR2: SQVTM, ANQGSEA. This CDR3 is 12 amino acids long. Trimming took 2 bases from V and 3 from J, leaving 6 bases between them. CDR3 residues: CSVERGTDTQYF. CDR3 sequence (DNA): TGCAGCGTTGAACGGGGAACAGATACGCAGTATTTT.

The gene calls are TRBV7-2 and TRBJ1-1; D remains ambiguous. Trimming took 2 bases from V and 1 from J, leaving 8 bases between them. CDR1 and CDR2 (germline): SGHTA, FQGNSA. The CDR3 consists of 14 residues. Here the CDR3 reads CASSLRGTNTEAFF. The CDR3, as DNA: TGTGCCAGCAGCTTACGGGGAACGAACACTGAAGCTTTCTTT.

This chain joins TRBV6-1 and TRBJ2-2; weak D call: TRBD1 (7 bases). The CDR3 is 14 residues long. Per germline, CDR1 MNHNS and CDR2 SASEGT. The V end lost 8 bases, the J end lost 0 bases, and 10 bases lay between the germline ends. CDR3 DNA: TGTGCCAGCGGCGGGACAGCGAACACCGGGGAGCTGTTTTTT. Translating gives CASGGTANTGELFF.

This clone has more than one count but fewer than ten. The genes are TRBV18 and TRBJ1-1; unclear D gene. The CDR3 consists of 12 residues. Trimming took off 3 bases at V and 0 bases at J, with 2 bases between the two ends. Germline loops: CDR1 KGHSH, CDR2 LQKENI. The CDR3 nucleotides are TGTGCCAGCTCACCGATGAACACTGAAGCTTTCTTT. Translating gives CASSPMNTEAFF.

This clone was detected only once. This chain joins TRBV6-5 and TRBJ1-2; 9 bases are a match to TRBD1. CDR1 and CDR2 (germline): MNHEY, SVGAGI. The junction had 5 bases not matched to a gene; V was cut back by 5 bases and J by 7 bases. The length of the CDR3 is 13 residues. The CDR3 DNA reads TGTGCCAGCAGTGTGGGACAGGGTTTTGGCTACACCTTC. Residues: CASSVGQGFGYTF.

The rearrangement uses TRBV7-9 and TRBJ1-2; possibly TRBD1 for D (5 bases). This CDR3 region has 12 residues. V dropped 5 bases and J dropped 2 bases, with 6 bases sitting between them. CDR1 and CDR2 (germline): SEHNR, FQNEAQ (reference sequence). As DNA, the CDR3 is TGTGCCAGCAGCGAGGGGAACTATGGCTACACCTTC. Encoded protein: CASSEGNYGYTF.

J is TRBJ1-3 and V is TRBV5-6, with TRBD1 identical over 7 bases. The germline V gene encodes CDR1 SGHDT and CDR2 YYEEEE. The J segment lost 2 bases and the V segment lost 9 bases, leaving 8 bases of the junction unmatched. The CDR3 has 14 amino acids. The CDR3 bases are TGTGCCACCTTAACTCAGGGGGCTGGAAACACCATATATTTT. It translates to CATLTQGAGNTIYF.

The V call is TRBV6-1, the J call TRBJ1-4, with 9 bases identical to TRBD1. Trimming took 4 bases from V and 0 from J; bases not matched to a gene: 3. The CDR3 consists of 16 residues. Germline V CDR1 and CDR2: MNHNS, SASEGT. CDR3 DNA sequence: TGTGCCAGCAGTGTGGGACAGGGCACAACTAATGAAAAACTGTTTTTT. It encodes CASSVGQGTTNEKLFF.

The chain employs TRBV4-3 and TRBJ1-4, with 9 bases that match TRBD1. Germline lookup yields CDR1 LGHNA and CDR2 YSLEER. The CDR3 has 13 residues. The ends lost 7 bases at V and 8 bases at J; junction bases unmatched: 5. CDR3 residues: CASTTGTGEKLFF. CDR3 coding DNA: TGCGCCAGCACGACCGGGACAGGGGAAAAACTGTTTTTT.

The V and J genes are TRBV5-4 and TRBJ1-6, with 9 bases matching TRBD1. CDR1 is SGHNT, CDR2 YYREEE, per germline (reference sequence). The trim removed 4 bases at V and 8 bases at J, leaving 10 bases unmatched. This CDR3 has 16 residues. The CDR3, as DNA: TGTGCCAGCAGCCTTATAGGGACAGGGAGTTATTCACCCCTCCACTTT. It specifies CASSLIGTGSYSPLHF.

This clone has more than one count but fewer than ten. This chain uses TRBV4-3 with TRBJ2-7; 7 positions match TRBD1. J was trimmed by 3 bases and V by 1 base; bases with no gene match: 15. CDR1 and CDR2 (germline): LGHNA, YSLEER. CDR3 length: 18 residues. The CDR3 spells CASSQVTLRGGLYYEQYF. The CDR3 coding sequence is TGCGCCAGCAGCCAAGTGACCCTAAGAGGGGGCCTATACTACGAGCAGTACTTC.

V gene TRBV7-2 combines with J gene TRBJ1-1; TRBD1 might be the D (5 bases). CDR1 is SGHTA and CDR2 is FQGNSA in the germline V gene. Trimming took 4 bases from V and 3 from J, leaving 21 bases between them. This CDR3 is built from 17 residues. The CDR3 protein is CASSSIEWRGVDTEAFF. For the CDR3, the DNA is TGTGCCAGCAGCTCCATAGAGTGGAGGGGAGTGGACACTGAAGCTTTCTTT.

The CDR3 nucleotides read TGCGCCAGCAGCCAAGGTTCAGGGACCTATGGCTACACCTTC. Its translation: CASSQGSGTYGYTF. The genes are TRBV4-3 and TRBJ1-2, with D tentatively TRBD1 (5 bases). Trimming shortened V by 1 base and J by 4 bases, and 10 bases separated the two germline ends. The CDR3 is made up of 14 amino acids. Germline assignment: CDR1 LGHNA and CDR2 YSLEER.

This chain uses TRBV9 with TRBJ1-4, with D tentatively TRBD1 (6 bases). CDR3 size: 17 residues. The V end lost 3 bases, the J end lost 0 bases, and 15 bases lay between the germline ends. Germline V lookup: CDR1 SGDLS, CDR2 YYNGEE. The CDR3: CASSERGTPATNEKLFF. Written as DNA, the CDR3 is TGTGCCAGCAGCGAGAGGGGGACACCGGCAACTAATGAAAAACTGTTTTTT. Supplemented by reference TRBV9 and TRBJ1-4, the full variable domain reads DSGVTQTPKHLITATGQRVTLRCSPRSGDLSVYWYQQSLDQGLQFLIQYYNGEERAKGNILERFSAQQFPDLHSELNLSSLELGDSALYFCASSERGTPATNEKLFFGSGTQLSVL.

The CDR3, as DNA: TGTGCCAGCAGTTTTCTAGCGGGAGTCGGGGATACGCAGTATTTT. Protein product: CASSFLAGVGDTQYF. V and J are TRBV27 and TRBJ2-3, with 10 positions matching TRBD2. The V gene end was trimmed by 3 bases and the J gene end by 6 bases; junction bases not matched to a gene: 6. The germline V gene encodes CDR1 MNHEY and CDR2 SMNVEV (reference sequence). The CDR3 has 15 amino acids.

CDR3 sequence: CAISEGRANQPQHF. In DNA form, the CDR3 reads TGTGCCATCTCTGAGGGGAGGGCAAATCAGCCCCAGCATTTT. The rearrangement joins TRBV10-3 to TRBJ1-5; D possibly corresponds to TRBD1 (5 bases). Germline-derived CDR1 and CDR2 are ENHRY and SYGVKD. The CDR3 is made up of 14 amino acids. Between the trimmed V and J ends, which lost 8 bases and 4 bases, there was a span of 15 bases.

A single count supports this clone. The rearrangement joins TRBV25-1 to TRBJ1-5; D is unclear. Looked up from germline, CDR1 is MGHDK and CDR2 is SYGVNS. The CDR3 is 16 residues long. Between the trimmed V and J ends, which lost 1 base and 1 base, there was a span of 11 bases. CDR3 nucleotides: TGTGCCAGCAGTGAATCTGGACGTACCAGCAATCAGCCCCAGCATTTT. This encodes CASSESGRTSNQPQHF.

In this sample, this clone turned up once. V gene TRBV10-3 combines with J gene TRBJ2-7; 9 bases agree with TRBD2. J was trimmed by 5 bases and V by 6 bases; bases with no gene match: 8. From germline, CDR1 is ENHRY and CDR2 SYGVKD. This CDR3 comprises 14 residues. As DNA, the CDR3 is TGTGCCATCAGCTTTAGCGGGAGACGGAACGAGCAGTACTTC. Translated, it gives CAISFSGRRNEQYF.

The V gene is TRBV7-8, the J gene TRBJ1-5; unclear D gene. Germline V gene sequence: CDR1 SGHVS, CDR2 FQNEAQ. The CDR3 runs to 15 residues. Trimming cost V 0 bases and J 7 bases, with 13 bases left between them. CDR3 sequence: CASSLALGSGQPQHF. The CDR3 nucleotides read TGTGCCAGCAGCTTAGCGTTGGGTTCGGGGCAGCCCCAGCATTTT.

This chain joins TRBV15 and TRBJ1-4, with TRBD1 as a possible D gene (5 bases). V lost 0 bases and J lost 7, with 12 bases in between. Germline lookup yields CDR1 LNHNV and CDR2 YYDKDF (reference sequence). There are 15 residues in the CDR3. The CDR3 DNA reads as TGTGCCACCAGCAGAGACGGGGGTTCGGGTGAAAAACTGTTTTTT. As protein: CATSRDGGSGEKLFF.

The CDR3 sequence: CASSTGGRQNTEAFF. Here the CDR3 DNA reads TGTGCCAGCAGTACCGGGGGACGGCAGAACACTGAAGCTTTCTTT. J is TRBJ1-1 and V is TRBV28; D possibly corresponds to TRBD1 (5 bases). The CDR3 spans 15 residues. V shed 5 bases and J shed 1 base, with 14 bases lying between them. Germline values: CDR1 MDHEN, CDR2 SYDVKM.

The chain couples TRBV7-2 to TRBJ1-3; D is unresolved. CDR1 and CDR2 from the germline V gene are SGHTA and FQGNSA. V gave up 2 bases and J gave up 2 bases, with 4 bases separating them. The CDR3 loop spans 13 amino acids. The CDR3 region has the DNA TGTGCCAGCAGCTTACAAACTGGAAACACCATATATTTT. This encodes CASSLQTGNTIYF.